These T cell receptor beta chains were read from a single sample in a study of identical twins. One entry per CDR3 protein results from TCRdb running MiXCR on the 5' RACE reads. The table records around 340,000 distinct CDR3 sequences, more than 9% of them present only once. These data were also reused for a study on yellow fever vaccine responses in identical twins.

The sample was CD8+ T cells sorted from blood. Every receptor here comes from a woman under 30 in good health. CDR3s include the opening cysteine and the closing phenylalanine or tryptophan. The D gene is left open where the match is weak. A clone size is listed for some rows: how often the clone was seen (once, few, many), or a class if it is expanded.

clone_size j_call d_call v_call cdr3_nt cdr3_aa
- TRBJ2-5 - TRBV7-2 TGTGCCAGCAGCTCTTACCCCACAGAACAAGAGACCCAGTACTTC CASSSYPTEQETQYF
many TRBJ2-5 - TRBV5-1 TGCGCCAGCAGCTCGGACATCTTCGAAGAGACCCAGTACTTC CASSSDIFEETQYF
few TRBJ2-1 TRBD2 TRBV29-1 TGCAGCGTTGAATATGCGGGTGGCGGGGGGGCCGATGAGCAGTTCTTC CSVEYAGGGGADEQFF
- TRBJ2-5 - TRBV29-1 TGCAGCGTTGGGCGGGATACGTCCCTGGAGACCCAGTACTTC CSVGRDTSLETQYF
many TRBJ2-1 TRBD2 TRBV7-9 TGTGCCAGCCTCTCCCCACGGGGGGGCAATGAGCAGTTCTTC CASLSPRGGNEQFF
few TRBJ2-2 - TRBV24-1 TGTGCCACCAGGGGTCTTAACACCGGGGAGCTGTTTTTT CATRGLNTGELFF
few TRBJ2-5 - TRBV20-1 TGCAGTGCTAGTATTCAGATACAAGAGACCCAGTACTTC CSASIQIQETQYF
few TRBJ2-3 TRBD2 TRBV11-2 TGTGCCAGCAGCTTAGAATTAGCGGGAGGGAGCGATACGCAGTATTTT CASSLELAGGSDTQYF
- TRBJ2-2 TRBD1 TRBV7-8 TGTGCCAGCAGCAAACCCCCCCGGACAGGACAGAACACCGGGGAGCTGTTTTTT CASSKPPRTGQNTGELFF
- TRBJ1-1 - TRBV4-1 TGCGCCAGCAGCCCAGGTGGGGATGAAGCTTTCTTT CASSPGGDEAFF
- TRBJ2-1 - TRBV10-3 TGTGCCATCAATGGGCAGACCAACAATGAGCAGTTCTTC CAINGQTNNEQFF
- TRBJ2-1 - TRBV20-1 TGCAGTGCCGACAACAATGAGCAGTTCTTC CSADNNEQFF
few TRBJ2-5 - TRBV11-1 TGTGCCAGCAGCTCCATCAGTTTTGGATCGTTACAGCAAGAGACCCAGTACTTC CASSSISFGSLQQETQYF
- TRBJ2-1 - TRBV5-1 TGCGCCAGCAGCTTTTTCCCCCCCGGGGATGAGCAGTTCTTC CASSFFPPGDEQFF
- TRBJ2-5 - TRBV12-3/TRBV12-4 TGTGCCAGCAGTTTAGAGGCGGGATTAGCCCAAGAGACCCAGTACTTC CASSLEAGLAQETQYF
many TRBJ2-2 - TRBV29-1 TGCAGCATATTCATCACCGGGGAGCTGTTTTTT CSIFITGELFF